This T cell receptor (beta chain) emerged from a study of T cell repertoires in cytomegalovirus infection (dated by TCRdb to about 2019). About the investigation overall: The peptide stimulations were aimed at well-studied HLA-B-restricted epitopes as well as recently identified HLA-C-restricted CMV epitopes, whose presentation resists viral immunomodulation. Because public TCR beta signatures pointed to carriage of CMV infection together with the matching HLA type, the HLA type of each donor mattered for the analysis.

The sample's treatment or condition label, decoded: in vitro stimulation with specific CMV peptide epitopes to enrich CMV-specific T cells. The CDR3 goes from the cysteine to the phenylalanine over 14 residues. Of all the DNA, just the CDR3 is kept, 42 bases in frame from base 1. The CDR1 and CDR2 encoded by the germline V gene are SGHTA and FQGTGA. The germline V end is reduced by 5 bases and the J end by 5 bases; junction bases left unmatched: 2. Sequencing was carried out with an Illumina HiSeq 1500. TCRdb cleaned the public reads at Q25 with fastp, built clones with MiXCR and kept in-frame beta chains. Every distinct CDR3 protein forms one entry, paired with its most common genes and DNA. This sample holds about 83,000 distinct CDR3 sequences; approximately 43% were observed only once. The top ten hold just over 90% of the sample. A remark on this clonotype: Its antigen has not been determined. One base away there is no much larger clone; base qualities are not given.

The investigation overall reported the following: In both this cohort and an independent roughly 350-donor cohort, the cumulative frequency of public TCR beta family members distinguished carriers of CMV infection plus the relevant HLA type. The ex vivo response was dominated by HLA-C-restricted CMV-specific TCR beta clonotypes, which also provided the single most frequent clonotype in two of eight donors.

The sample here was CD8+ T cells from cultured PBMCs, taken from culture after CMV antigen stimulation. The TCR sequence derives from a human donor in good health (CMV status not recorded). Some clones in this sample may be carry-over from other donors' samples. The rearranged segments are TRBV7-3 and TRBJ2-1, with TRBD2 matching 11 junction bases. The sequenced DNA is TGTGCCAGCAGCAAACTAGCGGGAGACAATGAGCAGTTCTTC. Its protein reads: CASSKLAGDNEQFF.